The 26 T cell receptor beta chains below come from one sample, sequenced in a study of blood T cell repertoires in COVID-19. The protocol was immunoSEQ multiplex PCR, while the TCRdb copy is restricted to in-frame clones and leaves out a portion. Among some 390,000 clones listed, about 89% were seen once. Specimen: peripheral blood. All receptors come from a woman aged 40 to 50 with COVID-19, enrolled during active disease.

The chain uses TRBV7-2 and TRBJ2-1, with TRBD2 matching over 7 bases. The trim removed 0 bases at V and 1 base at J, leaving 3 bases unmatched. CDR3 length: 16 residues. CDR1 is SGHTA, CDR2 FQGNSA, per germline. For the CDR3, the DNA is TGTGCCAGCAGCTTAGCCTTTAGCGGGTCCTACAATGAGCAGTTCTTC. The encoded protein is CASSLAFSGSYNEQFF. The full variable domain, its missing parts supplied by reference TRBV7-2 and TRBJ2-1, is GAGVSQSPSNKVTEKGKDVELRCDPISGHTALYWYRQSLGQGLEFLIYFQGNSAPDKSGLPSDRFSAERTGGSVSTLTIQRTQQEDSAVYLCASSLAFSGSYNEQFFGPGTRLTVL.

The gene calls are TRBV28 and TRBJ1-2; no clear D. V shed 7 bases and J shed 2 bases, with 11 bases lying between them. The CDR3 contains 13 residues. Per germline, CDR1 MDHEN and CDR2 SYDVKM. The CDR3 DNA reads TGTGCCAGCACCATGACACAGAACTATGGCTACACCTTC. It translates to CASTMTQNYGYTF.

The chain has TRBV6-5 and TRBJ1-5; no clear D gene. V was pared by 0 bases and J by 2 bases, with 8 bases between. Germline V gene lookup returns CDR1 MNHEY and CDR2 SVGAGI. The CDR3 consists of 15 residues. The CDR3 sequence is CASSYSRLGNQPQHF. DNA of the CDR3: TGTGCCAGCAGTTACTCGAGGTTAGGCAATCAGCCCCAGCATTTT.

The V call is TRBV18, the J call TRBJ2-7, with TRBD1 matching over 8 bases. J gave up 9 bases and V 5 bases, and 12 bases lay outside the gene matches. The CDR3 has 14 residues. The germline V gene encodes CDR1 KGHSH and CDR2 LQKENI. The CDR3 DNA reads TGTGCCAGCTCAGCCGCAGGGGGCGGCGAGGGGCAGTACTTC. This codes for CASSAAGGGEGQYF.

This clone was counted a few times. This chain links TRBV4-1 with TRBJ1-1, with TRBD1 identical over 10 bases. The CDR3 sequence is 17 residues long. The J segment lost 0 bases and the V segment lost 2 bases, leaving 6 bases of the junction unmatched. The germline CDR1 and CDR2 sequences are MGHRA and YSYEKL. The CDR3 protein is CASSQNRDRGLNTEAFF. CDR3 nucleotide sequence: TGCGCCAGCAGCCAAAACCGGGACAGGGGTTTGAACACTGAAGCTTTCTTT.

This clone occurred once. This chain joins TRBV28 and TRBJ2-3; 9 nucleotides match TRBD2. This CDR3 has 16 amino acids. Germline CDR1 reads MDHEN; CDR2 reads SYDVKM. The J segment lost 1 base and the V segment lost 3 bases, leaving 5 bases of the junction unmatched. CDR3 nucleotide sequence: TGTGCCAGCAGTTTCCTGGCGGGGGGGGGCACAGATACGCAGTATTTT. This translates into CASSFLAGGGTDTQYF.

This clone was detected only a few times. The rearrangement joins TRBV28 to TRBJ2-7; D perhaps matches TRBD1 (6 bases). V dropped 5 bases and J dropped 2 bases, with 13 bases sitting between them. This CDR3 has 14 residues. Germline loops: CDR1 MDHEN, CDR2 SYDVKM. CDR3 in DNA: TGTGCCAGCAGTCCGTGGACAGCCCCCTACGAGCAGTACTTC. As protein: CASSPWTAPYEQYF.

The chain combines TRBV7-2 with TRBJ1-3; TRBD1 aligns across 10 bases. This CDR3 contains 18 residues. Trimming cost V 4 bases and J 0 bases; bases outside gene matches: 9. Germline CDR1 and CDR2: SGHTA and FQGNSA. The CDR3 DNA reads as TGTGCCAGCAGCTCACTACCGGGACAGGGGATCTCTGGAAACACCATATATTTT. It codes for CASSSLPGQGISGNTIYF.

CDR3 in amino acids: CASSPLGVLGQGGGSPLHF. The CDR3, as DNA: TGTGCCAGCAGCCCACTTGGAGTTCTCGGACAGGGGGGAGGATCACCCCTCCACTTT. The chain has TRBV7-9 and TRBJ1-6; 10 bases map to TRBD1. Unmatched junction bases numbered 20, after V lost 5 bases and J lost 10 bases. The CDR3 consists of 19 residues. Germline loops: CDR1 SEHNR, CDR2 FQNEAQ (reference sequence).

The gene calls are TRBV19 and TRBJ1-5; weak D call: TRBD1 (5 bases). Looked up from germline, CDR1 is LNHDA and CDR2 is SQIVND (reference sequence). The CDR3 loop spans 13 amino acids. The V end lost 6 bases, the J end lost 6 bases, and 12 bases lay between the germline ends. In nucleotides, the CDR3 is TGTGCCAGTAGCCCGGGGGTGAGTCAGCCCCAGCATTTT. As protein: CASSPGVSQPQHF.

The rearrangement uses TRBV4-1 and TRBJ1-1; no firm D call. The CDR3 contains 15 residues. V was shortened by 4 bases and J by 2 bases, with 14 bases between the two germline ends. From germline, CDR1 is MGHRA and CDR2 YSYEKL. The CDR3 here is CASSPYDTQNTEAFF. The CDR3 DNA follows: TGCGCCAGCAGCCCCTACGACACCCAAAACACTGAAGCTTTCTTT.

The V call is TRBV27, the J call TRBJ1-1; TRBD1 is a possible D gene (5 bases). CDR3 length equals 15 residues. Trimming cost V 5 bases and J 0 bases, with 13 bases left between them. Germline loops: CDR1 MNHEY, CDR2 SMNVEV (reference sequence). The CDR3 nucleotides read TGTGCCAGCAGTGGTAACAGGTTCATGAACACTGAAGCTTTCTTT. Its protein product is CASSGNRFMNTEAFF.

The J gene is TRBJ2-1, the V gene TRBV6-5; 8 nucleotides align to TRBD1. CDR1 and CDR2 from the germline V gene are MNHEY and SVGAGI. This CDR3 comprises 16 residues. With 0 bases clipped from V and 1 base from J, the junction kept 2 bases outside the gene matches. The CDR3 DNA reads as TGTGCCAGCAGTTACTCTGGGACAGGTTCCTACAATGAGCAGTTCTTC. This gives the protein CASSYSGTGSYNEQFF.

The chain links TRBV6-6 to TRBJ2-7; TRBD2 is a possible D gene (7 bases). Germline V gene lookup returns CDR1 MNHNY and CDR2 SVGAGI (reference sequence). The CDR3 is made up of 15 amino acids. Between the trimmed V and J ends, which lost 7 bases and 6 bases, there was a span of 22 bases. The CDR3 loop is CASTLGRTDLSEQYF. For the CDR3, the DNA is TGTGCCAGCACCCTCGGGAGGACAGACCTCTCCGAGCAGTACTTC.

The CDR3 bases are TGTGCCAGCAGTTTTTATTTGGCGGGCTATGGCTACACCTTC. It translates to CASSFYLAGYGYTF. The rearrangement joins TRBV27 to TRBJ1-2; no clear D. CDR1 and CDR2 (germline): MNHEY, SMNVEV (reference sequence). CDR3 size: 14 residues. V lost 3 bases and J 4 bases, leaving 12 bases between the germline ends.

Only a few counts were recorded for this clone. The V and J genes are TRBV6-5 and TRBJ1-5, with 9 bases fitting TRBD1. Germline V gives CDR1 MNHEY, CDR2 SVGAGI. J gave up 4 bases and V 6 bases, and 7 bases lay outside the gene matches. The CDR3 contains 15 residues. The CDR3 DNA follows: TGTGCCAGCAGCGACCGGGACAGGGATAATCAGCCCCAGCATTTT. Translation: CASSDRDRDNQPQHF.

The chain combines TRBV28 with TRBJ1-2; D gene unclear. Germline V CDR1 and CDR2: MDHEN, SYDVKM. Trimming cost V 8 bases and J 5 bases, with 9 bases left between them. The CDR3 length is 11 residues. CDR3 protein: CASSREYGYTF. The CDR3 DNA reads as TGTGCCAGCTCGCGGGAATATGGCTACACCTTC.

The rearrangement uses TRBV3-1 (or the pseudogene TRBV3-2) and TRBJ2-7; tentatively, D is TRBD2 (6 bases). This CDR3 comprises 16 residues. V was pared by 0 bases and J by 3 bases, with 15 bases between. Germline values: CDR1 LGHDT, CDR2 YNNKEL (reference sequence). The CDR3 region is CASSQEHRERIYEQYF. In nucleotides, the CDR3 is TGTGCCAGCAGCCAAGAACATCGGGAGCGGATCTACGAGCAGTACTTC.

The rearrangement uses TRBV10-3 and TRBJ1-1; 8 bases are a match to TRBD1. Germline V gene sequence: CDR1 ENHRY, CDR2 SYGVKD. Unmatched junction bases numbered 4, after V lost 6 bases and J lost 1 base. The CDR3 has 14 residues. The chain's CDR3 is CAIRGTGGNTEAFF. As DNA, the CDR3 is TGTGCCATCAGAGGAACAGGGGGGAACACTGAAGCTTTCTTT.

V gene TRBV13 combines with J gene TRBJ2-7; tentatively, D is TRBD1 (6 bases). V was cut by 7 bases and J by 6 bases, with 16 bases left in between. The CDR3 consists of 13 residues. Germline assignment: CDR1 PRHDT and CDR2 FYEKMQ (reference sequence). The CDR3 reads CASTLVGAGEQYF. The CDR3 bases are TGTGCCAGCACTCTGGTGGGGGCCGGCGAGCAGTACTTC.

This chain's CDR3 is CASSSQGRWAFF. CDR3 nucleotides: TGTGCCAGCAGTTCACAGGGGCGATGGGCTTTCTTT. This chain joins TRBV6-5 and TRBJ1-1; 7 nucleotides match TRBD1. The CDR3 loop spans 12 amino acids. V lost 4 bases to trimming and J lost 11 bases; unmatched junction nucleotides: 7. Germline V gives CDR1 MNHEY, CDR2 SVGAGI.

The chain has TRBV29-1 and TRBJ2-5, with D maybe TRBD2 (6 bases). Germline V gene lookup returns CDR1 SQVTM and CDR2 ANQGSEA. The ends were cut back, 1 base at V and 2 bases at J, with 20 bases in the middle. The CDR3 length is 17 residues. Here the CDR3 reads CSVEGLLRGRWQETQYF. CDR3 coding DNA: TGCAGCGTTGAAGGCCTCTTGCGGGGCAGGTGGCAAGAGACCCAGTACTTC.

This rearrangement joins TRBV30 to TRBJ1-1, with D hard to call. Germline loops: CDR1 GTSNPN, CDR2 SVGIG (reference sequence). Trimming removed 4 bases at V and 5 bases at J, with 14 bases between. The CDR3 runs 13 residues. Written as DNA, the CDR3 is TGTGCCTGGACCAGAGCCCCGAGGACTGAAGCTTTCTTT. Translated: CAWTRAPRTEAFF.

This sequence joins TRBV20-1 and TRBJ1-5; D is undetermined. The V and J ends lost 3 bases and 4 bases respectively, with 16 bases between them. The V gene's germline CDR1 is DFQATT and CDR2 SNEGSKA (reference sequence). CDR3 size: 15 residues. In DNA, the CDR3 is TGCAGTGCTAGTGCATTGGGTTTAGCAAATCAGCCCCAGCATTTT. Protein sequence: CSASALGLANQPQHF.

The chain carries TRBV14 and TRBJ2-1; 7 nucleotides align to TRBD2. Per germline, CDR1 SGHDN and CDR2 FVKESK. Losses at the gene ends were 6 bases for V and 2 bases for J; bases not matched to a gene: 7. The CDR3 length is 15 residues. CDR3 nucleotide sequence: TGTGCCAGCAGAGTAAGCGGGGCGGCCTACAATGAGCAGTTCTTC. Encoded protein: CASRVSGAAYNEQFF.

The chain is built from TRBV19 and TRBJ1-1; D not resolved. V was pared by 5 bases and J by 8 bases, with 18 bases between. This CDR3 region has 14 residues. Germline assignment: CDR1 LNHDA and CDR2 SQIVND (reference sequence). The CDR3 protein is CASSPWAQFMEAFF. The CDR3 DNA reads as TGTGCCAGTAGTCCGTGGGCCCAATTTATGGAAGCTTTCTTT.